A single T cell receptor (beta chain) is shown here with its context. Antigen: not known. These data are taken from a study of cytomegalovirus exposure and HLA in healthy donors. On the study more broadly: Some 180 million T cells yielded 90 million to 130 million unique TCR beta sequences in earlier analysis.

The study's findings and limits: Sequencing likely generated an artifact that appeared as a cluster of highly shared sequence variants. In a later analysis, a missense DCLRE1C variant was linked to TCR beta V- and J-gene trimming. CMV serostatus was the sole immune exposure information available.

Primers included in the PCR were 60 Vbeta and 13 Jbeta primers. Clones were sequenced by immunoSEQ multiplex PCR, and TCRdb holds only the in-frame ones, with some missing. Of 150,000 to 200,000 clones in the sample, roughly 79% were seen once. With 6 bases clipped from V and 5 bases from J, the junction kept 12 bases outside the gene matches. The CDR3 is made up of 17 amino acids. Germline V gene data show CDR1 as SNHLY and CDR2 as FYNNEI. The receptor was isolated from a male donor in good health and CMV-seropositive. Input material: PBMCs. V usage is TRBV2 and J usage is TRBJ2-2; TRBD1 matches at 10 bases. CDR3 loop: CASRPGTGAPRTGELFF. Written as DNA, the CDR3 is TGTGCCAGCAGACCCGGGACAGGGGCCCCAAGGACCGGGGAGCTGTTTTTT.